These 17 T cell receptor beta chains came from one sample sequenced in a study of cytomegalovirus exposure and HLA in healthy donors. Profiling relied on immunoSEQ multiplex PCR, and the TCRdb table lists in-frame clones only, not all of them. This sample has roughly 100,000 clones, with roughly nine tenths found just once. The sequencing input was PBMCs. These receptors all come from a woman under 30 in good health and CMV-seropositive.

This clone occurred a few times. This chain connects TRBV2 to TRBJ2-5; 9 nucleotides match TRBD2. V shed 7 bases, J shed 3 bases, and the junction held 6 bases outside the gene matches. The CDR3 extends over 14 amino acids. Germline CDR1 and CDR2: SNHLY and FYNNEI. The CDR3 nucleotides read TGTGCCAGCAACTTCGCGGGGGGGGAAGAGACCCAGTACTTC. Amino acid sequence: CASNFAGGEETQYF.

The chain uses TRBV2 and TRBJ1-1; D perhaps matches TRBD1 (5 bases). The CDR3 spans 14 residues. V was cut by 4 bases and J by 7 bases, with 16 bases left in between. The germline gives CDR1 SNHLY, CDR2 FYNNEI. CDR3 nucleotide sequence: TGTGCCAGCAGTGTGAACCCTGGGGCAGGTGAAGCTTTCTTT. Translating gives CASSVNPGAGEAFF.

V is TRBV2 and J is TRBJ2-1; 7 positions agree with TRBD1. The CDR3 sequence is 13 residues long. The germline V gene encodes CDR1 SNHLY and CDR2 FYNNEI. The V and J ends lost 6 bases and 7 bases, in that order; junction bases with no gene match: 6. The DNA of the CDR3 is TGTGCCAGCAGAGAACGACAGGGAAATGAGCAGTTCTTC. Amino acids: CASRERQGNEQFF.

V is TRBV11-2 and J is TRBJ2-1; 8 nucleotides align to TRBD1. J gave up 1 base and V 0 bases, and 11 bases lay outside the gene matches. Germline V gives CDR1 SGHAT, CDR2 FQNNGV. CDR3 length: 19 amino acids. DNA for the CDR3: TGTGCCAGCAGCTTAGATTCAGGACAGGGAAGATGGTCCTACAATGAGCAGTTCTTC. It yields the protein CASSLDSGQGRWSYNEQFF.

This chain links TRBV4-1 with TRBJ2-5; D is uncertain. Trimming removed 2 bases at V and 4 bases at J, with 20 bases between. Germline loops: CDR1 MGHRA, CDR2 YSYEKL. The CDR3 is 17 amino acids. This CDR3 is CASSQRPGTQPRETQYF. For the CDR3, the DNA is TGCGCCAGCAGCCAACGTCCCGGCACTCAACCTAGAGAGACCCAGTACTTC.

The J gene is TRBJ2-2, the V gene TRBV27; D gene ambiguous. Trimming left V 5 bases short and J 5 bases short, with 12 bases between. CDR1 is MNHEY and CDR2 is SMNVEV in the germline V gene (reference sequence). This CDR3 has 14 amino acids. The CDR3 here is CASSAITDTGELFF. The CDR3 DNA is TGTGCCAGCAGTGCTATCACAGATACCGGGGAGCTGTTTTTT.

This clone occurred once. The chain joins TRBV6-1 to TRBJ1-2, with D possibly being TRBD1 (6 bases). The length of the CDR3 is 15 residues. CDR1 and CDR2 (germline): MNHNS, SASEGT. V was clipped by 2 bases and J by 4 bases, with 14 bases between them. The CDR3 loop is CASSEPWTAIYGYTF. The DNA for the CDR3 is TGTGCCAGCAGTGAACCATGGACAGCCATCTATGGCTACACCTTC.

The chain employs TRBV4-1 and TRBJ1-6, with 8 bases fitting TRBD1. This CDR3 region has 13 residues. J lost 8 bases, V lost 8 bases, and 5 bases had no gene match. CDR1 is MGHRA and CDR2 is YSYEKL in the germline V gene. The CDR3 sequence: CASPGQVYSPLHF. In nucleotides, the CDR3 is TGCGCCAGCCCGGGACAGGTTTATTCACCCCTCCACTTT.

The genes are TRBV7-9 and TRBJ1-1; 9 bases are shared with TRBD1. Germline V gene data show CDR1 as SEHNR and CDR2 as FQNEAQ (reference sequence). The CDR3 loop spans 14 amino acids. The V gene end was trimmed by 4 bases and the J gene end by 11 bases; junction bases not matched to a gene: 11. The CDR3 nucleotides are TGTGCCAGCAGCTCCCAGACAGGGGGAATCAGGGCTTTCTTT. This sequence encodes CASSSQTGGIRAFF.

The chain has TRBV11-1 and TRBJ2-1; possibly TRBD2 for D (5 bases). Trimming pared 2 bases from V and 8 bases from J, leaving 7 bases between. Per germline, CDR1 SGHAT and CDR2 FQDESV (reference sequence). The CDR3 totals 12 residues. The CDR3 coding sequence is TGTGCCAGCAGCTTAACGAGGGATGAGCAGTTCTTC. Protein product: CASSLTRDEQFF.

The CDR3 is CASSETSGSLTDTQYF. CDR3 nucleotide sequence: TGTGCCAGCAGTGAAACTAGCGGGAGCCTCACAGATACGCAGTATTTT. The rearrangement links TRBV25-1 to TRBJ2-3; 11 nucleotides line up with TRBD2. The germline gives CDR1 MGHDK, CDR2 SYGVNS. The V and J ends lost 2 bases and 2 bases, in that order; junction bases with no gene match: 3. CDR3 size: 16 residues.

This clone was found once. This chain uses TRBV7-3 with TRBJ2-3; 11 bases map to TRBD2. This CDR3 is 16 amino acids long. After removal of 2 bases from V and 4 bases from J, the junction contained 5 bases not matched to a gene. Per germline, CDR1 SGHTA and CDR2 FQGTGA. The CDR3 here is CASSLELAGGSDTQYF. CDR3 coding DNA: TGTGCCAGCAGCTTAGAGCTAGCGGGAGGCTCAGATACGCAGTATTTT. Variable domain in full (rest from reference TRBV7-3 and TRBJ2-3): GAGVSQTPSNKVTEKGKYVELRCDPISGHTALYWYRQSLGQGPEFLIYFQGTGAADDSGLPNDRFFAVRPEGSVSTLKIQRTERGDSAVYLCASSLELAGGSDTQYFGPGTRLTVL.

The chain employs TRBV28 and TRBJ2-5; no definite D call. The length of the CDR3 is 13 residues. CDR1 MDHEN and CDR2 SYDVKM come from the germline V gene. Trimming took off 5 bases at V and 2 bases at J, with 9 bases between the two ends. This CDR3 is CASSQAQQETQYF. CDR3 bases: TGTGCCAGCAGTCAGGCTCAGCAAGAGACCCAGTACTTC.

The chain couples TRBV5-1 to TRBJ2-1; perhaps TRBD2 as D (6 bases). CDR3 length: 14 amino acids. V was pared by 7 bases and J by 3 bases, with 14 bases between. The germline V gene has CDR1 SGHRS and CDR2 YFSETQ. CDR3 in amino acids: CASGPSDLYNEQFF. DNA of the CDR3: TGCGCCAGCGGACCTAGCGACCTCTACAATGAGCAGTTCTTC.

The chain couples TRBV9 to TRBJ1-1; maybe TRBD1 (5 bases). V gave up 6 bases and J gave up 11 bases, with 20 bases separating them. Germline V CDR1 and CDR2: SGDLS, YYNGEE. The CDR3 runs to 13 residues. The CDR3 DNA reads as TGTGCCAGCAACATGGGGGGGTTTGGAGTGGCTTTCTTT. It yields the protein CASNMGGFGVAFF.

The V call is TRBV4-1, the J call TRBJ2-7, with TRBD1 matching 8 bases. The CDR3 covers 15 residues. The germline CDR1 and CDR2 sequences are MGHRA and YSYEKL. J lost 2 bases, V lost 5 bases, and 8 bases had no gene match. CDR3 DNA: TGCGCCAGCAGCACAAAACAGGGGGTTGCCTACGAGCAGTACTTC. Translating gives CASSTKQGVAYEQYF.

This chain connects TRBV10-3 to TRBJ2-2; TRBD2 aligns across 10 bases. CDR3 length: 17 amino acids. CDR1 and CDR2 (germline): ENHRY, SYGVKD. The ends lost 6 bases at V and 3 bases at J; junction bases unmatched: 10. For the CDR3, the DNA is TGTGCCATCAGACCTTCGGGGACTAGCGAATACACCGGGGAGCTGTTTTTT. Translation: CAIRPSGTSEYTGELFF.